This entry concerns a single TCR beta chain. Its antigen is as yet unknown. This PCR relied on a set of 60 Vbeta primers and 13 Jbeta primers. Libraries were prepared by immunoSEQ multiplex PCR; TCRdb keeps only in-frame clonotypes and omits some of them. This table has about 120,000 clones, 55% to 75% appearing once. From germline, CDR1 is SGHTA and CDR2 FQGNSA. Trimming cost V 3 bases and J 0 bases, with 12 bases left between them. The CDR3 spans 16 residues. The sample belongs to a study of cytomegalovirus exposure and HLA in healthy donors. General study points: In a later analysis, DRB1 alleles had the most associated TCRs; HLA-C alleles the fewest.

The sequencing input was PBMCs. The receptor's source is a man aged 30-40 years in good health and CMV-seronegative. The chain has TRBV7-2 and TRBJ2-1; tentatively, D is TRBD2 (6 bases). The CDR3 nucleotides read TGTGCCAGCAGCTTCATCCTGGGGGGCTCCTACAATGAGCAGTTCTTC. Translated: CASSFILGGSYNEQFF.